These 27 T cell receptor beta chains were sequenced from one sample in a study of blood T cell repertoires in COVID-19. Clones were sequenced by immunoSEQ multiplex PCR, and TCRdb holds only the in-frame ones, with some missing. Of 250,000 to 350,000 clones in the sample, 70% to 90% are singletons; the top ten hold 5.5% to 6%. Sequenced: PBMCs or T cells enriched from blood (not recorded which). The receptor set was obtained from a woman younger than 45 who had recovered from COVID-19.

This clone was picked up a small number of times. The V call is TRBV12-5, the J call TRBJ1-1; TRBD1 is a possible D gene (5 bases). V was clipped by 1 base and J by 2 bases, with 14 bases between them. The CDR3 contains 16 residues. Germline assignment: CDR1 LGHNT and CDR2 FRNRAP. The CDR3 loop is CASGLEPSGGNTEAFF. Here the CDR3 DNA reads TGTGCTAGTGGTTTGGAGCCCTCGGGGGGTAACACTGAAGCTTTCTTT.

The chain carries TRBV3-1 (or the pseudogene TRBV3-2) and TRBJ2-5; 10 nucleotides agree with TRBD1. The ends lost 7 bases at V and 3 bases at J; junction bases unmatched: 11. Germline V lookup: CDR1 LGHDT, CDR2 YNNKEL (reference sequence). The CDR3 is made up of 16 amino acids. The CDR3 is CASTSGGTGEEETQYF. The CDR3 DNA follows: TGTGCCAGCACCTCCGGGGGGACAGGGGAAGAAGAGACCCAGTACTTC.

The gene calls are TRBV19 and TRBJ2-1; D might be TRBD1 (6 bases). Germline V gene lookup returns CDR1 LNHDA and CDR2 SQIVND (reference sequence). This CDR3 is 16 amino acids long. Trimming removed 3 bases at V and 5 bases at J, with 17 bases between. CDR3 protein: CASSMGAGRVDNEQFF. The CDR3 nucleotides are TGTGCCAGTAGTATGGGGGCCGGCAGGGTAGACAATGAGCAGTTCTTC.

This sequence joins TRBV19 and TRBJ2-4; TRBD1 matches 7 bases. V shed 11 bases and J 6 bases; nucleotides not matched to a gene: 28. The CDR3 totals 19 residues. CDR1 and CDR2 (germline): LNHDA, SQIVND (reference sequence). As DNA, the CDR3 is TGTGCCGTTTCCAGTAGTATCTTCCCTCCGGGACAGAGAATAAACATTCAGTACTTC. It is translated as CAVSSSIFPPGQRINIQYF.

V usage is TRBV5-1 and J usage is TRBJ1-1, with D perhaps matching TRBD1 (5 bases). The CDR3 extends over 15 amino acids. V lost 0 bases, J lost 8 bases, and 17 bases lay in between. Per germline, CDR1 SGHRS and CDR2 YFSETQ. CDR3 in DNA: TGCGCCAGCAGCTTGGGTCCTGGGGCTCAATCCGAAGCTTTCTTT. Its translation: CASSLGPGAQSEAFF.

The chain carries TRBV9 and TRBJ2-7, with D tentatively TRBD1 (7 bases). Per the germline V gene, CDR1 is SGDLS and CDR2 is YYNGEE. The CDR3 runs 13 residues. Trimming left V 4 bases short and J 7 bases short, with 15 bases between. The CDR3 is CASSRLGGWEQYF. DNA for the CDR3: TGTGCCAGCAGCCGACTAGGGGGCTGGGAGCAGTACTTC. Complete variable domain (other parts from reference TRBV9 and TRBJ2-7): DSGVTQTPKHLITATGQRVTLRCSPRSGDLSVYWYQQSLDQGLQFLIQYYNGEERAKGNILERFSAQQFPDLHSELNLSSLELGDSALYFCASSRLGGWEQYFGPGTRLTVT.

The CDR3: CASSIGTGGNEKLFF. The CDR3 coding sequence is TGTGCCAGTAGTATCGGGACAGGGGGAAATGAAAAACTGTTTTTT. This sequence joins TRBV19 and TRBJ1-4; 11 bases are shared with TRBD1. Germline CDR1 is LNHDA and CDR2 is SQIVND (reference sequence). The CDR3 is made up of 15 amino acids. J was trimmed by 5 bases and V by 3 bases; bases with no gene match: 2. The complete variable domain, with remaining parts taken from reference TRBV19 and TRBJ1-4, reads DGGITQSPKYLFRKEGQNVTLSCEQNLNHDAMYWYRQDPGQGLRLIYYSQIVNDFQKGDIAEGYSVSREKKESFPLTVTSAQKNPTAFYLCASSIGTGGNEKLFFGSGTQLSVL.

V and J are TRBV7-6 and TRBJ2-1; possible D gene TRBD1, 6 bases. This CDR3 is built from 14 residues. Trimming shortened V by 5 bases and J by 4 bases, and 12 bases separated the two germline ends. From germline, CDR1 is SGHVS and CDR2 FNYEAQ. The CDR3 loop is CASSTPGTYNEQFF. In nucleotides, the CDR3 is TGTGCCAGCAGCACCCCCGGGACATACAATGAGCAGTTCTTC.

The rearrangement uses TRBV5-1 and TRBJ1-2; 10 bases are a match to TRBD1. CDR3 size: 14 residues. Per germline, CDR1 SGHRS and CDR2 YFSETQ. Trimming removed 4 bases from V and 5 bases from J; junction bases left unmatched: 5. In nucleotides, the CDR3 is TGCGCCAGCAGCCGGGACAGGGGATATTATGGCTACACCTTC. It is translated as CASSRDRGYYGYTF.

The J gene is TRBJ2-1, the V gene TRBV9, with 10 bases identical to TRBD2. The CDR3 sequence is 18 residues long. Germline-derived CDR1 and CDR2 are SGDLS and YYNGEE. The V gene end was trimmed by 0 bases and the J gene end by 5 bases; junction bases not matched to a gene: 11. CDR3 sequence: CASSVEPPLAGVHNEQFF. The CDR3 DNA sequence: TGTGCCAGCAGCGTAGAGCCCCCCCTAGCGGGGGTCCACAATGAGCAGTTCTTC.

In this sample, this clone turned up once. The rearrangement uses TRBV3-1 (or the pseudogene TRBV3-2) and TRBJ1-4; D is perhaps TRBD1 (6 bases). The CDR3 extends over 14 amino acids. In germline, CDR1 is LGHDT, CDR2 YNNKEL (reference sequence). Between the trimmed V and J ends, which lost 4 bases and 8 bases, there was a span of 14 bases. The chain's CDR3 is CASSRSERGEKLFF. CDR3 DNA sequence: TGTGCCAGCAGCCGATCTGAAAGGGGGGAAAAACTGTTTTTT.

V and J are TRBV5-1 and TRBJ1-2; D gene uncertain. The CDR3 length is 16 residues. Germline CDR1 and CDR2: SGHRS and YFSETQ. The ends were cut back, 0 bases at V and 3 bases at J, with 15 bases in the middle. This CDR3 is CASSLGAVERHYGYTF. The CDR3 DNA follows: TGCGCCAGCAGCTTGGGGGCAGTTGAACGCCACTATGGCTACACCTTC.

This chain joins TRBV7-2 and TRBJ1-2; D remains unclear. The germline gives CDR1 SGHTA, CDR2 FQGNSA. The CDR3 is 15 amino acids. V lost 0 bases and J 4 bases, leaving 12 bases between the germline ends. CDR3 amino acids: CASSLATVSGYGYTF. The CDR3 DNA follows: TGTGCCAGCAGCTTAGCCACAGTGTCTGGCTATGGCTACACCTTC.

This chain connects TRBV2 to TRBJ1-5, with 8 bases lining up with TRBD1. V trimming: 5 bases; J trimming: 7 bases; junction bases outside the gene matches: 7. The CDR3 contains 14 residues. Per germline, CDR1 SNHLY and CDR2 FYNNEI. CDR3 nucleotides: TGTGCCAGCAGTCCTGGACAGGGTGTGCAGCCCCAGCATTTT. Translating gives CASSPGQGVQPQHF.

V is TRBV2 and J is TRBJ1-5; D possibly corresponds to TRBD1 (6 bases). The CDR3 has 15 residues. V was pared by 2 bases and J by 1 base, with 9 bases between. From germline, CDR1 is SNHLY and CDR2 FYNNEI. Here the CDR3 reads CASSETGLSNQPQHF. DNA of the CDR3: TGTGCCAGCAGTGAAACAGGGTTGAGCAATCAGCCCCAGCATTTT.

The rearrangement uses TRBV3-1 (or the pseudogene TRBV3-2) and TRBJ1-1; the match to TRBD1 covers 9 bases. V lost 4 bases to trimming and J lost 1 base; unmatched junction nucleotides: 4. The CDR3 covers 15 residues. Germline V CDR1 and CDR2: LGHDT, YNNKEL (reference sequence). CDR3 DNA sequence: TGTGCCAGCAGCCGACGGGACAGGGCGAACACTGAAGCTTTCTTT. This codes for CASSRRDRANTEAFF.

A single count supports this clone. This CDR3 is also generated by other DNA sequences in the sample. This chain connects TRBV18 to TRBJ1-2; 9 bases are a match to TRBD1. With V trimmed by 6 bases and J by 5 bases, 4 bases remained unmatched. The CDR3 length is 13 residues. Germline V gene lookup returns CDR1 KGHSH and CDR2 LQKENI. CDR3 DNA: TGTGCCAGCTCCCCGGGACAGGGTTATGGCTACACCTTC. The encoded protein is CASSPGQGYGYTF.

V and J are TRBV9 and TRBJ2-7; weak D call: TRBD2 (5 bases). CDR3 length equals 15 residues. From germline, CDR1 is SGDLS and CDR2 YYNGEE. V was pared by 0 bases and J by 4 bases, with 14 bases between. DNA for the CDR3: TGTGCCAGCAGCGTAGAGGAAGGACGGACTTACGAGCAGTACTTC. Residues: CASSVEEGRTYEQYF.

This clone was observed once. The genes are TRBV2 and TRBJ1-1, with unresolved D. Germline CDR1 and CDR2: SNHLY and FYNNEI. V lost 8 bases to trimming and J lost 5 bases, with 9 bases between them. The CDR3 contains 11 residues. CDR3 sequence: CASGGDTEAFF. The CDR3 DNA is TGTGCCAGCGGCGGGGATACTGAAGCTTTCTTT.

The gene calls are TRBV6-5 and TRBJ1-2, with D possibly TRBD1 on 5 matching bases. V shed 10 bases and J shed 0 bases, with 9 bases lying between them. CDR1 and CDR2 (germline): MNHEY, SVGAGI. This CDR3 contains 12 residues. CDR3 amino acids: CATAGPNYGYTF. The CDR3 nucleotides read TGTGCCACGGCAGGGCCTAACTATGGCTACACCTTC.

This chain connects TRBV24-1 to TRBJ1-5; possibly TRBD1 for D (6 bases). The germline V gene encodes CDR1 KGHDR and CDR2 SFDVKD. The CDR3 is 14 residues long. Trimming removed 8 bases from V and 0 bases from J, with 10 bases in between. This chain's CDR3 is CATIGQTSNQPQHF. The CDR3 DNA follows: TGTGCCACCATTGGACAGACTAGCAATCAGCCCCAGCATTTT.

The chain couples TRBV2 to TRBJ1-1; D unclear. Germline CDR1 SNHLY, CDR2 FYNNEI. The CDR3 totals 14 residues. Trimming removed 4 bases from V and 0 bases from J, with 9 bases in between. The CDR3 sequence: CASSGRTVNTEAFF. The CDR3 DNA reads as TGTGCCAGCAGTGGGAGGACGGTGAACACTGAAGCTTTCTTT.

The chain couples TRBV2 to TRBJ1-6; D not resolved. From germline, CDR1 is SNHLY and CDR2 FYNNEI. V dropped 6 bases and J dropped 7 bases, with 13 bases sitting between them. The CDR3 consists of 14 residues. This CDR3 is CASRTTEMNSPLHF. The CDR3 region has the DNA TGTGCCAGCAGGACCACAGAGATGAATTCACCCCTCCACTTT.

The genes are TRBV9 and TRBJ2-1; the match to TRBD2 covers 9 bases. CDR1 SGDLS and CDR2 YYNGEE come from the germline V gene. There are 17 residues in the CDR3. With V trimmed by 4 bases and J by 0 bases, 8 bases remained unmatched. The CDR3 nucleotides read TGTGCCAGCAGCTCGAGGGGCGGGGGGGCCTCCTACAATGAGCAGTTCTTC. Protein product: CASSSRGGGASYNEQFF. Drawing the rest from reference TRBV9 and TRBJ2-1, the complete variable domain is DSGVTQTPKHLITATGQRVTLRCSPRSGDLSVYWYQQSLDQGLQFLIQYYNGEERAKGNILERFSAQQFPDLHSELNLSSLELGDSALYFCASSSRGGGASYNEQFFGPGTRLTVL.

This clone was seen a single time. The chain recombines TRBV2 with TRBJ2-1, with 7 positions matching TRBD2. The V segment lost 6 bases and the J segment 2 bases; nucleotides outside the gene matches: 7. From germline, CDR1 is SNHLY and CDR2 FYNNEI. CDR3 length equals 15 residues. DNA of the CDR3: TGTGCCAGCAGAGAAAGGGACTACCCCTACAATGAGCAGTTCTTC. This sequence encodes CASRERDYPYNEQFF.

This CDR3 is CASSLYPPDTTGELFF. The CDR3 DNA is TGTGCCAGCAGCTTATACCCCCCAGACACCACCGGGGAGCTGTTTTTT. This chain links TRBV7-3 with TRBJ2-2, with D unclear. The CDR3 contains 16 residues. In germline, CDR1 is SGHTA, CDR2 FQGTGA. V was cut by 2 bases and J by 4 bases, with 14 bases left in between.

CDR3 amino acids: CASSPRDSSNYGYTF. CDR3 nucleotide sequence: TGTGCCAGCAGCCCCCGGGACAGCTCTAACTATGGCTACACCTTC. The chain couples TRBV7-2 to TRBJ1-2; 7 nucleotides agree with TRBD1. The V segment lost 5 bases and the J segment 0 bases; nucleotides outside the gene matches: 6. The CDR3 extends over 15 amino acids. CDR1 and CDR2 (germline): SGHTA, FQGNSA.